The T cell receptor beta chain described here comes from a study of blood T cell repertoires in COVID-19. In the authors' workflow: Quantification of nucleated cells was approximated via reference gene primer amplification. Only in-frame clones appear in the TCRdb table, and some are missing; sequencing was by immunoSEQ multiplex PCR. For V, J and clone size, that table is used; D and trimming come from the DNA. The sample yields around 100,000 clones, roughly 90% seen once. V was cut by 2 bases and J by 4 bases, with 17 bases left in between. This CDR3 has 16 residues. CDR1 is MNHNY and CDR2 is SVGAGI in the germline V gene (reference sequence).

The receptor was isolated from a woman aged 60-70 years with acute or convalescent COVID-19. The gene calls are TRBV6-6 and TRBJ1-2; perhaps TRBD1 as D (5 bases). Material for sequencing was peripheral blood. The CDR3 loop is CASSYRLAGPGYGYTF. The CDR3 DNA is TGTGCCAGCAGTTACAGGTTGGCAGGGCCGGGCTATGGCTACACCTTC.